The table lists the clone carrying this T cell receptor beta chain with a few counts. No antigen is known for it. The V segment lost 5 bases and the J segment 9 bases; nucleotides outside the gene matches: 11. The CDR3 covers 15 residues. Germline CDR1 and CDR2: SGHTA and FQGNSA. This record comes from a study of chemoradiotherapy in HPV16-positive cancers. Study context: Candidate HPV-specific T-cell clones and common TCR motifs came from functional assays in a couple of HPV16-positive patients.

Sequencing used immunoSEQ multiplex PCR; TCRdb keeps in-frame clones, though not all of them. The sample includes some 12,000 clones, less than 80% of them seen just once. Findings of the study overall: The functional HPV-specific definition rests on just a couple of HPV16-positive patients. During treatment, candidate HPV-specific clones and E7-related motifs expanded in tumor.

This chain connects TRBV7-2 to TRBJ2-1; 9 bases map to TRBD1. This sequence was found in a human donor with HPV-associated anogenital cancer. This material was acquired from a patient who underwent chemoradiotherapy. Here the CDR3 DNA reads TGTGCCAGCAGCCAGCACGGACAGGGGCTTGGTGAGCAGTTCTTC. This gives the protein CASSQHGQGLGEQFF.